The present TCR beta chain was sequenced within a study of T cell repertoires in cytomegalovirus infection. Study at large: Public signatures in TCR beta pointed to CMV infection and matching HLA type.

Broader study findings: Cumulated frequencies of public TCR beta families served to identify carriers of CMV plus the relevant HLA.

TCRdb re-called the reads with MiXCR, one entry per CDR3 protein. The table has about 600,000 distinct CDR3 sequences, 20% to 25% seen once. Worth noting for this clonotype: Its antigen is undetermined.

The TCR sequence derives from a human donor in good health (CMV status not recorded). Some clones in this sample may be carry-over from other donors' samples. The sample comprised CD8+ T cells from PBMCs.

The CDR3 DNA sequence: TGTGCCAGCAGCCTACCGGGGTTGGGGGCAGATACGCAGTATTTT. Amino acid sequence: CASSLPGLGADTQYF. The rearrangement links TRBV6-5 to TRBJ2-3; D may be TRBD1 or TRBD2 (5 bases each). The germline V gene has CDR1 MNHEY and CDR2 SVGAGI. Trimming cost V 6 bases and J 4 bases, with 17 bases left between them. This CDR3 comprises 15 residues.